What follows is one T cell receptor (beta chain) and its context. This table comes from immunoSEQ multiplex PCR, and its TCRdb copy is limited to in-frame clones, with some not included. This table has over 55,000 clones, just over 90% appearing once. Germline loops: CDR1 LNHDA, CDR2 SQIVND (reference sequence). This CDR3 contains 13 residues. Germline trimming cut 5 bases from V and 5 bases from J; bases unmatched to any gene: 5. This sample is part of a study of T cell changes during pregnancy in multiple sclerosis. The chain uses TRBV19 and TRBJ2-7; 8 bases map to TRBD1. The specimen was peripheral blood, collected after pregnancy. The TCR originated in a female donor with multiple sclerosis, enrolled in a pregnancy study. The CDR3 bases are TGTGCCAGTAGTTCCCAGGGGGCAAACGAGCAGTACTTC. Protein product: CASSSQGANEQYF.